The 16 T cell receptor beta chains listed next were all sequenced from one sample in a study of T cells in Graves' hyperthyroidism and ophthalmopathy. Using RNA transcripts as the source, TCR beta CDR3 regions were amplified. Using the HTBI primer set, a first-round RT-PCR was run on the TCR CDR3. TCRdb re-analysed the multiplex PCR reads in MiXCR, keeping a single row per CDR3 protein. The sample consists of over 300,000 distinct CDR3 sequences, roughly an eighth of them appearing once. What was sequenced was blood. The receptors come from a woman aged 40 to 49 with Graves' ophthalmopathy.

This clonotype was observed a single time. This chain links TRBV2 with TRBJ1-6; D gene uncertain. V lost 3 bases to trimming and J lost 14 bases, with 8 bases between them. The length of the CDR3 is 11 residues. CDR1 and CDR2 from the germline V gene are SNHLY and FYNNEI. CDR3 DNA: TGTGCCAGCAGTGAGGACTTTACCCTCCACTTT. It yields the protein CASSEDFTLHF.

This clonotype has a count of ten or more. This sequence joins TRBV2 and TRBJ2-1; 12 bases are shared with TRBD2. Germline values: CDR1 SNHLY, CDR2 FYNNEI. The CDR3 loop spans 15 amino acids. The J segment lost 7 bases and the V segment lost 7 bases, leaving 8 bases of the junction unmatched. CDR3 amino acids: CASNPGLAGLNEQFF. CDR3 coding DNA: TGTGCCAGCAATCCGGGACTAGCGGGCTTGAATGAGCAGTTCTTC.

This sequence joins TRBV7-6 and TRBJ2-1; D possibly uses TRBD1 or TRBD2 (5 bases each). Germline V gives CDR1 SGHVS, CDR2 FNYEAQ. Trimming took 5 bases from V and 6 from J, leaving 17 bases between them. The CDR3 spans 15 residues. CDR3 residues: CASSINRDPSNEQFF. As DNA, the CDR3 is TGTGCCAGCAGCATCAACCGGGACCCCTCCAATGAGCAGTTCTTC.

The chain carries TRBV6-1 and TRBJ2-5; D gene unclear. With 5 bases removed from V and 4 bases from J, the gap between germline ends came to 8 bases. Germline V CDR1 and CDR2: MNHNS, SASEGT. This CDR3 comprises 12 residues. DNA for the CDR3: TGTGCCAGCAGTTCTTGGCGAGAGACCCAGTACTTC. It yields the protein CASSSWRETQYF.

Ten or more counts support this clonotype. V gene TRBV11-3 combines with J gene TRBJ1-1; maybe TRBD1 (5 bases). CDR3 size: 14 residues. The V and J ends lost 5 bases and 1 base respectively, with 11 bases between them. Germline values: CDR1 SGHNT, CDR2 YENEEA. CDR3 coding DNA: TGTGCCAGCAGCCCGGGACTGAGGAACACTGAAGCTTTCTTT. Amino acid sequence: CASSPGLRNTEAFF.

This clonotype was observed many times. The chain combines TRBV12-3 or TRBV12-4 with TRBJ2-3, with 12 bases aligning to TRBD2. The V and J ends lost 6 bases and 8 bases, in that order; junction bases with no gene match: 9. CDR3 size: 15 residues. For the CDR3, the DNA is TGTGCCAGCAGCTCTAGCGGGGGGGCCCTCGGTACGCAGTATTTT. Its translation is CASSSSGGALGTQYF.

The chain joins TRBV20-1 to TRBJ2-7, with 11 bases matching TRBD1. CDR1 is DFQATT, CDR2 SNEGSKA, per germline (reference sequence). CDR3 length equals 12 residues. J lost 6 bases, V lost 3 bases, and 1 base had no gene match. The CDR3 DNA reads as TGCAGTGCTAGGGGACAGGGGGTCGAGCAGTACTTC. Translation gives CSARGQGVEQYF.

This rearrangement joins TRBV3-1 to TRBJ1-6; D unresolved. Germline-derived CDR1 and CDR2 are LGHDT and YNNKEL (reference sequence). V lost 1 base to trimming and J lost 6 bases, with 10 bases between them. The CDR3 runs 15 residues. CDR3 sequence: CASSQGRAGNSPLHF. CDR3 DNA sequence: TGTGCCAGCAGCCAAGGGCGGGCGGGTAATTCACCCCTCCACTTT.

Comments on this clonotype: Possible read error: a much larger clone is one base away. This rearrangement joins TRBV3-1 to TRBJ1-1; D might be TRBD1 (6 bases). Per germline, CDR1 LGHDT and CDR2 YNNKEL (reference sequence). CDR3 length equals 13 residues. The CDR3 coding sequence is TGTGCCAGCAGCCAAGGTGGGGGCACTGGAGCTTTCTTT. It is translated as CASSQGGGTGAFF.

This clonotype appeared many times. This chain uses TRBV6-1 with TRBJ2-7; D is uncertain. The CDR3 length is 14 residues. V was cut by 7 bases and J by 2 bases, with 15 bases left in between. CDR1 is MNHNS, CDR2 SASEGT, per germline. CDR3 sequence reads: CASISLPGAYEQYF. In DNA form, the CDR3 reads TGTGCCAGCATTTCCCTCCCTGGGGCCTACGAGCAGTACTTC.

This clonotype was recorded many times. The V call is TRBV19, the J call TRBJ2-1; D is unresolved. Germline V gives CDR1 LNHDA, CDR2 SQIVND (reference sequence). Trimming pared 5 bases from V and 7 bases from J, leaving 9 bases between. The CDR3 is 12 amino acids. DNA for the CDR3: TGTGCCAGTAGTTCCTCGCGGAATGAGCAGTTCTTC. Its protein product is CASSSSRNEQFF.

In its sample, this clonotype was seen many times. V and J are TRBV24-1 and TRBJ2-5, with D maybe TRBD1 (6 bases). The germline V gene has CDR1 KGHDR and CDR2 SFDVKD. CDR3 length: 14 amino acids. Trimming removed 4 bases at V and 3 bases at J, with 11 bases between. DNA of the CDR3: TGTGCCACCAGTGAGCAGGGGATCAAAGAGACCCAGTACTTC. Translating it yields CATSEQGIKETQYF.

There are many counts of this clonotype. This CDR3 reads CASSLNEREGRYEQYF. The DNA for the CDR3 is TGTGCCAGCAGTTTAAACGAGCGGGAGGGCCGGTACGAGCAGTACTTC. The chain couples TRBV28 to TRBJ2-7; 10 bases match TRBD2. The CDR3 has 16 amino acids. J lost 4 bases, V lost 2 bases, and 8 bases had no gene match. The germline V gene encodes CDR1 MDHEN and CDR2 SYDVKM.

There are many counts of this clonotype. V gene TRBV2 combines with J gene TRBJ2-3, with 12 bases matching TRBD2. The CDR3 has 15 residues. Germline CDR1 SNHLY, CDR2 FYNNEI. The junction had 4 bases not matched to a gene; V was cut back by 6 bases and J by 3 bases. The chain's CDR3 is CASSSGLAGTDTQYF. The CDR3 DNA sequence: TGTGCCAGCAGCTCAGGACTAGCGGGGACAGATACGCAGTATTTT.

This chain joins TRBV3-1 and TRBJ2-7; TRBD2 is a possible D gene (6 bases). The V end was cut by 4 bases, the J end by 5 bases, with 18 bases between. This CDR3 comprises 15 residues. CDR1 LGHDT and CDR2 YNNKEL come from the germline V gene (reference sequence). For the CDR3, the DNA is TGTGCCAGCAGCCCCCTCGGGACTGGAGGAAACGAGCAGTACTTC. Its translation is CASSPLGTGGNEQYF.

This clonotype was recorded at least ten times. The rearrangement uses TRBV7-2 and TRBJ1-4; D possibly corresponds to TRBD1 (5 bases). The V end was cut by 3 bases, the J end by 5 bases, with 10 bases between. Germline values: CDR1 SGHTA, CDR2 FQGNSA. This CDR3 is built from 14 residues. CDR3 protein: CASSFKGPNEKLFF. As DNA, the CDR3 is TGTGCCAGCAGCTTTAAGGGGCCGAATGAAAAACTGTTTTTT.